Listed below are T cell receptor beta chains from one sample, sequenced in a study of blood T cell repertoires in COVID-19. The protocol was immunoSEQ multiplex PCR, while the TCRdb copy is restricted to in-frame clones and leaves out a portion. The profile covers fewer than 200,000 clones, with about four fifths appearing a single time and around 8% taken by the ten largest. The sequenced sample was peripheral blood. All receptors come from an older woman with COVID-19, enrolled during active disease. Both conserved end residues are part of each CDR3. Fields, in order: clone size, D gene, V gene, CDR3 length, J gene, CDR3 protein, CDR3 DNA. D genes are given only for firm matches. A clone size is listed for some rows: how often the clone was seen (once, few, many), or a class if it is expanded.

-	-	TRBV3-1/TRBV3-2	17	TRBJ1-3	CASSQDLGVGSGNTIYF	TGTGCCAGCAGCCAAGATTTAGGGGTTGGGTCTGGAAACACCATATATTTT
-	-	TRBV7-2	17	TRBJ2-5	CASSPRLGPDFLETQYF	TGTGCCAGCAGCCCCCGACTAGGGCCGGATTTCCTGGAGACCCAGTACTTC
-	TRBD1	TRBV7-2	15	TRBJ2-7	CASSPEDRGIDEQYF	TGTGCCAGCAGCCCAGAAGACAGGGGTATCGACGAGCAGTACTTC
few	-	TRBV2	15	TRBJ2-2	CASSEEGLYTGELFF	TGTGCCAGCAGTGAAGAGGGGCTTTACACCGGGGAGCTGTTTTTT
-	-	TRBV28	11	TRBJ1-5	CASSGDQPQHF	TGTGCCAGCTCTGGAGACCAGCCCCAGCATTTT
-	-	TRBV28	13	TRBJ1-5	CASEAAVDQPQHF	TGTGCCAGCGAGGCGGCAGTCGATCAGCCCCAGCATTTT
-	-	TRBV19	15	TRBJ1-1	CASSPTGLGNTEAFF	TGTGCCAGTAGTCCTACAGGGTTGGGGAACACTGAAGCTTTCTTT
-	-	TRBV19	15	TRBJ1-5	CASRPSGGSNQPQHF	TGTGCCAGTAGGCCGTCTGGGGGGAGCAATCAGCCCCAGCATTTT
-	-	TRBV28	13	TRBJ2-3	CASRRVSRDTQYF	TGTGCCAGCAGACGCGTAAGCCGGGATACGCAGTATTTT
-	TRBD1	TRBV24-1	15	TRBJ1-5	CATGETGTANQPQHF	TGTGCCACCGGGGAAACCGGGACAGCCAATCAGCCCCAGCATTTT
once	-	TRBV29-1	11	TRBJ2-5	CSVMGQGTQYF	TGCAGCGTTATGGGCCAAGGGACCCAGTACTTC
-	TRBD2	TRBV11-2	14	TRBJ2-7	CASSLTGGSSEQYF	TGTGCCAGCAGCTTAACGGGGGGATCGTCCGAGCAGTACTTC
-	-	TRBV2	14	TRBJ1-5	CASRGDSFHQPQHF	TGTGCCAGCAGGGGCGACAGTTTCCATCAGCCCCAGCATTTT
-	TRBD1	TRBV27	14	TRBJ2-7	CASSQGQYSYEQYF	TGTGCCAGCAGTCAGGGACAGTACTCCTACGAGCAGTACTTC
-	TRBD1	TRBV11-3	16	TRBJ1-1	CASSSGTGGMNTEAFF	TGTGCCAGCAGCTCCGGGACAGGGGGCATGAACACTGAAGCTTTCTTT
-	TRBD2	TRBV24-1	17	TRBJ2-1	CATRGIAGGFFGNEQFF	TGTGCCACCAGGGGGATAGCGGGAGGGTTCTTCGGCAATGAGCAGTTCTTC
-	TRBD1	TRBV10-3	15	TRBJ2-2	CAIRDRVGDTGELFF	TGTGCCATCAGAGACAGGGTGGGGGACACCGGGGAGCTGTTTTTT
-	TRBD2	TRBV5-3	18	TRBJ2-7	CARSLMRLALPISYEQYF	TGTGCCAGAAGCTTGATGAGACTAGCGCTACCCATCTCCTACGAGCAGTACTTC
-	TRBD2	TRBV11-1	15	TRBJ2-5	CASSPTSGRSETQYF	TGTGCCAGCAGCCCGACTAGCGGGAGGAGTGAGACCCAGTACTTC
-	-	TRBV27	14	TRBJ2-1	CASRALRDYNEQFF	TGTGCCAGCAGAGCTCTCCGGGACTACAATGAGCAGTTCTTC
-	TRBD2	TRBV4-3	20	TRBJ2-1	CASSQERDRLAGAQDNEQFF	TGCGCCAGCAGCCAAGAGAGGGACAGGCTAGCGGGAGCCCAGGACAATGAGCAGTTCTTC
-	-	TRBV14	15	TRBJ1-5	CASSQEQGFGQPQHF	TGTGCCAGCAGCCAAGAGCAGGGGTTCGGGCAGCCCCAGCATTTT
few	-	TRBV29-1	11	TRBJ1-1	CSGGRNTEAFF	TGCAGCGGAGGGAGGAACACTGAAGCTTTCTTT
-	-	TRBV24-1	16	TRBJ1-2	CATSDGFAGASYGYTF	TGTGCCACCAGTGATGGGTTTGCGGGGGCGAGCTATGGCTACACCTTC
-	-	TRBV18	15	TRBJ1-5	CASSRLGGGSQPQHF	TGTGCCAGCTCACGTCTTGGGGGAGGCAGTCAGCCCCAGCATTTT
-	-	TRBV28	14	TRBJ2-2	CASRRNRVPGELFF	TGTGCCAGCAGGAGAAACAGGGTCCCCGGGGAGCTGTTTTTT
few	-	TRBV5-5	14	TRBJ1-3	CASSLLAAGNTIYF	TGTGCCAGCAGCTTGTTGGCAGCTGGAAACACCATATATTTT
-	-	TRBV18	15	TRBJ2-7	CASSPPWSPLREQYF	TGTGCCAGCTCACCACCGTGGTCTCCCCTCAGAGAGCAGTACTTC
few	TRBD1	TRBV6-5	13	TRBJ1-4	CASGRDRGEKLFF	TGTGCCAGCGGCCGGGACAGGGGCGAAAAACTGTTTTTT
-	TRBD2	TRBV7-3	17	TRBJ2-1	CASSLGTSGSIYNEQFF	TGTGCCAGCAGCCTAGGGACTAGCGGGAGCATATACAATGAGCAGTTCTTC
few	TRBD1	TRBV2	14	TRBJ2-7	CASGFRGLNYEQYF	TGTGCCAGCGGCTTTAGGGGGCTCAACTACGAGCAGTACTTC